This T cell receptor (beta chain) is drawn from a study of blood T cell repertoires in COVID-19. Study background: The samples span acute and convalescent COVID-19 from the United States, Italy and Spain. Sources were T cells, B-cell-depleted T cells, or PBMCs; the material itself was cDNA or gDNA.

Per the authors' pipeline: Reference gene primer amplification gave estimated nucleated cell counts. Libraries were prepared by immunoSEQ multiplex PCR; TCRdb keeps only in-frame clonotypes and omits some of them. The D gene and trimming were derived from the DNA, and the V and J assignments and clone size from that table. The sample lists about 38,000 clones; approximately 69% were seen once. Seattle enrolled patients during active infection and tracked them longitudinally. The length of the CDR3 is 13 residues. Germline CDR1 reads SGHRS; CDR2 reads YFSETQ. J gave up 5 bases and V 4 bases, and 5 bases lay outside the gene matches.

The V gene is TRBV5-1, the J gene TRBJ1-1, with 7 bases that match TRBD1. The receptor was isolated from a man between 65 and 85 years old with COVID-19, enrolled during active disease. The sequenced sample consisted of peripheral blood. The CDR3 nucleotides read TGCGCCAGCAGCGCACAGGGACAGACTGAAGCTTTCTTT. Translation: CASSAQGQTEAFF.